This paragraph reports one TCR beta chain. This clone's antigen is unknown. Base-call qualities are not available, and no considerably larger clone is one nucleotide away. Other DNA sequences in this specimen translate into the identical CDR3. This specimen belongs to a study of beta chain features in type 1 diabetes listed by TCRdb under 2018. Describing the broader study: No differences in mean age, gender distribution, total cell number or subset yield were found between patients and healthy donors. Whereas all 30 or so donors provided naive and central memory subsets, regulatory and stem cell-like memory subsets were isolated from just 8 patients and about 8 healthy donors. The study compared TCRB repertoires of sorted circulating CD4+ T cell subsets between recently diagnosed type 1 diabetes patients and matched healthy donors. Across all samples, some 100,000,000 sorted cells were examined, and cell number per subset correlated strongly with RNA yield.

The entire amount of isolated RNA was reverse transcribed using the High Capacity cDNA Reverse Transcription Kit, so the sequenced TCRB transcripts were expressed ones. Deep immunoSEQ sequencing was applied to naive, central memory and regulatory T cell samples, giving an average of about 3.8 million total reads per sample. Sorted cells were lysed in RLT buffer, and RNA was extracted using DNase-treated RNeasy Micro or Mini kits according to cell number. Each cell subset was processed separately to prevent cross-contamination, with patient and healthy donor samples processed together. The immunoSEQ multiplex PCR was used to amplify TCRB sequences from cDNA, yielding 87-bp fragments that span the CDR3 region. Amplicons were sequenced on the Illumina HiSeq platform. Per the source publication's procedure: PCR bias was corrected computationally using synthetic template baselines, and reads within Hamming distance 2 were collapsed, with unmergeable singletons discarded. Reads were aligned against IMGT so that V, D and J genes, CDR3 length and insertions or deletions at six rearrangement sites could be assigned. Within each subset, clonotype counts were normalized to sorted cell number, and only after that were true diversity and Gini coefficients computed with the tcR R package. Repertoire sharing was quantified using the overlap coefficient calculated on TCRB nucleotide sequences. Out-of-frame TCRB sequences from naive cells were analyzed as a proxy for the pre-selection repertoire. TCRdb mirrors the immuneACCESS table, restricted to in-frame sequences. Some clones are absent from its copies; in checked studies, under half trace to an unresolved V gene, and the reason for the others is unknown. D and trimming were read from the DNA, whereas the V and J calls and clone size are those reported in that table. The sample records around 650,000 clones, 12% of which are singletons. 0.095% to 0.15% of the sample belongs to the ten largest clones.

What the work shows at the level of the full study, not this receptor alone: Because small numbers of individuals were included in the HLA sub-analyses, any influence of HLA type on TCRB rearrangement was left unresolved. At VDJ recombination sites, patients with type 1 diabetes made fewer insertions and deleted more nucleotides, a pattern implying thymic rearrangement abnormalities. Shorter templates might have been favored by PCR, but patient and control samples were amplified and corrected together, so both groups would have been affected equally by any skew. In all four CD4+ subsets, TCRB CDR3 length was moderately but significantly shorter in type 1 diabetes patients. Naive, central memory and regulatory TCRB repertoires appeared to be more alike among patients than among healthy donors. Sequencing cDNA rather than genomic DNA could over-represent highly expressing activated cells, although activation and CD3 levels did not differ between groups.

A single peripheral blood draw of around 100 mL on average was collected from each donor into heparinised tubes. Naive, central memory, regulatory and stem cell-like memory CD4+ T cells were sorted on a BD FACSAria II using a panel including CD45RO, CCR7, CD25, CD127, CD95 and CD27. Every sorted population had a purity above 98%. Right away, PBMCs were isolated by Lymphoprep density gradient centrifugation and were stained directly, with no culture step. So that batch effects would be minimized, each experiment stained and sorted samples in pairs, pairing one healthy donor with one patient. Sequencing was carried out using naive CD4+ T cells from blood. In the paper's terms, the cell subset or site label means: true naive CD4+ T cells. This sequence was found in a man aged 30 to 45 with type 1 diabetes.

The DNA sequence is given as TGTGCCAGCAGCGTATCGGGCCGGGAGACCCAGTACTTC. It translates to CASSVSGRETQYF. The chain couples TRBV9 to TRBJ2-5; no D gene is confidently identified. The CDR3 goes from the cysteine to the phenylalanine over 13 residues. Left in the record is the CDR3 DNA by itself, 39 bases read in frame from the first base. Based on the germline V gene, the CDR1 and CDR2 sequences are SGDLS and YYNGEE. V loses 1 base, J loses 5 bases, and the germline ends lie 9 bases apart.